Each of the 17 T cell receptor beta chains below was sequenced from the same sample in a study of blood T cell repertoires in COVID-19. Data came from immunoSEQ multiplex PCR; TCRdb stores just in-frame clones and leaves some out. The sample includes 200,000 or so clones, approximately 91% of them seen just once. Input material: peripheral blood. The receptors originated from a man aged 70-80 years with active or convalescent COVID-19.

The rearrangement joins TRBV5-4 to TRBJ2-5; D gene ambiguous. This CDR3 is 13 amino acids long. V was trimmed by 0 bases and J by 1 base, leaving 4 bases between them. CDR1 and CDR2 (germline): SGHNT, YYREEE (reference sequence). CDR3 in amino acids: CASSLGSQETQYF. CDR3 nucleotide sequence: TGTGCCAGCAGCTTGGGCAGCCAAGAGACCCAGTACTTC.

As DNA, the CDR3 is TGTGCCAGCTCACCTACCAGCGGGTCGAACACCGGGGAGCTGTTTTTT. Amino acid sequence: CASSPTSGSNTGELFF. The genes are TRBV18 and TRBJ2-2, with a tentative D call TRBD2 (6 bases). The CDR3 spans 16 residues. Germline assignment: CDR1 KGHSH and CDR2 LQKENI. Trimming left V 3 bases short and J 0 bases short, with 11 bases between.

J is TRBJ2-1 and V is TRBV5-4, with a tentative D call TRBD2 (5 bases). The V end was cut by 4 bases, the J end by 5 bases, with 13 bases between. The CDR3 is made up of 14 amino acids. Germline V gene data show CDR1 as SGHNT and CDR2 as YYREEE (reference sequence). CDR3 loop: CASSHVTGNNEQFF. The CDR3 coding sequence is TGTGCCAGCAGCCATGTTACGGGGAACAATGAGCAGTTCTTC.

This chain joins TRBV18 and TRBJ2-1; 10 bases match TRBD2. J gave up 5 bases and V 0 bases, and 1 base lay outside the gene matches. Germline V gene lookup returns CDR1 KGHSH and CDR2 LQKENI. This CDR3 has 15 residues. CDR3 residues: CASSPPGLANNEQFF. The CDR3 nucleotides read TGTGCCAGCTCACCACCGGGACTAGCGAACAATGAGCAGTTCTTC. The entire variable domain, with the rest obtained from reference TRBV18 and TRBJ2-1, is as follows: NAGVMQNPRHLVRRRGQEARLRCSPMKGHSHVYWYRQLPEEGLKFMVYLQKENIIDESGMPKERFSAEFPKEGPSILRIQQVVRGDSAAYFCASSPPGLANNEQFFGPGTRLTVL.

The J gene is TRBJ1-5, the V gene TRBV28, with a possible D match to TRBD1 (6 bases). The V end was cut by 3 bases, the J end by 7 bases, with 16 bases between. CDR1 and CDR2 (germline): MDHEN, SYDVKM. The CDR3 extends over 15 amino acids. The DNA of the CDR3 is TGTGCCAGCAGTTTGGGGGCCCCACACGGACAGCCCCAGCATTTT. As protein: CASSLGAPHGQPQHF.

This clone was seen once. The CDR3 sequence is CASIWTGGSPLHF. The CDR3 DNA is TGTGCCAGCATATGGACAGGGGGATCACCCCTCCACTTT. The chain links TRBV28 to TRBJ1-6, with 10 positions matching TRBD1. The germline V gene has CDR1 MDHEN and CDR2 SYDVKM. V shed 7 bases, J shed 10 bases, and the junction held 4 bases outside the gene matches. CDR3 length equals 13 residues.

As for this clone: The identical CDR3 is also encoded by other nucleotide sequences in the sample. CDR3 region: CASSQGDRGGRRQPQHF. CDR3 bases: TGTGCCAGCAGCCAAGGAGACAGGGGAGGCCGTAGGCAGCCCCAGCATTTT. The V call is TRBV14, the J call TRBJ1-5, with 8 bases that match TRBD1. CDR1 is SGHDN, CDR2 FVKESK, per germline. V shed 1 base, J shed 7 bases, and the junction held 12 bases outside the gene matches. The CDR3 totals 17 residues.

The V gene is TRBV5-1, the J gene TRBJ1-2; D unclear. CDR3 length equals 13 residues. The germline CDR1 and CDR2 sequences are SGHRS and YFSETQ. Trimming left V 1 base short and J 4 bases short, with 8 bases between. The CDR3 spells CASSLRQAYGYTF. Written as DNA, the CDR3 is TGCGCCAGCAGCTTGCGGCAGGCCTATGGCTACACCTTC.

The chain employs TRBV27 and TRBJ2-7; D unclear. V was clipped by 5 bases and J by 0 bases, with 14 bases between them. CDR1 is MNHEY and CDR2 is SMNVEV in the germline V gene (reference sequence). CDR3 size: 15 residues. The CDR3 sequence is CASSHRASYSYEQYF. The CDR3 nucleotides are TGTGCCAGCAGTCATCGCGCAAGTTACTCCTACGAGCAGTACTTC.

DNA of the CDR3: TGTGCCAGCAGTCAGGGGCCCGCGGCTCCGGAGACCCAGTACTTC. It translates to CASSQGPAAPETQYF. The chain has TRBV7-9 and TRBJ2-5; TRBD1 might be the D (6 bases). The V end lost 6 bases, the J end lost 5 bases, and 19 bases lay between the germline ends. Germline assignment: CDR1 SEHNR and CDR2 FQNEAQ (reference sequence). This CDR3 is built from 15 residues.

CDR3 region: CASRHRATTEAFF. As DNA, the CDR3 is TGTGCCAGTAGGCACAGGGCGACCACTGAAGCTTTCTTT. The gene calls are TRBV19 and TRBJ1-1; possibly TRBD1 for D (6 bases). There are 13 residues in the CDR3. Germline V lookup: CDR1 LNHDA, CDR2 SQIVND (reference sequence). V lost 6 bases and J lost 4, with 12 bases in between.

The CDR3 DNA is TGTGCCAGCAGTTTGTGGGGGGAGGATTTCTTT. Its protein product is CASSLWGEDFF. The rearrangement joins TRBV6-6 to TRBJ1-1, with a possible D match to TRBD1 (5 bases). CDR1 and CDR2 from the germline V gene are MNHNY and SVGAGI (reference sequence). Trimming left V 4 bases short and J 13 bases short, with 13 bases between. The CDR3 covers 11 residues.

The J gene is TRBJ1-3, the V gene TRBV28; D is possibly TRBD1 (6 bases). Trimming shortened V by 5 bases and J by 2 bases, and 10 bases separated the two germline ends. This CDR3 spans 14 amino acids. Germline CDR1 MDHEN, CDR2 SYDVKM. The CDR3 region is CASSIQGTGNTIYF. The CDR3 DNA follows: TGTGCCAGCAGTATACAGGGAACTGGAAACACCATATATTTT. Based on the CDR3 plus reference TRBV28 and TRBJ1-3, the full variable domain is DVKVTQSSRYLVKRTGEKVFLECVQDMDHENMFWYRQDPGLGLRLIYFSYDVKMKEKGDIPEGYSVSREKKERFSLILESASTNQTSMYLCASSIQGTGNTIYFGEGSWLTVV.

The chain carries TRBV30 and TRBJ1-6; 7 bases are a match to TRBD1. This CDR3 is built from 14 residues. Germline V lookup: CDR1 GTSNPN, CDR2 SVGIG (reference sequence). J gave up 7 bases and V 3 bases, and 6 bases lay outside the gene matches. DNA of the CDR3: TGTGCCTGGAGGACAGGGTTCGAGAATTCACCCCTCCACTTT. Translating it yields CAWRTGFENSPLHF.

This clone appeared a single time. This rearrangement joins TRBV2 to TRBJ1-2; 8 nucleotides agree with TRBD1. The CDR3 runs 15 residues. Germline values: CDR1 SNHLY, CDR2 FYNNEI. With V trimmed by 6 bases and J by 5 bases, 11 bases remained unmatched. The chain's CDR3 is CASRQGQGAVYGYTF. The CDR3, as DNA: TGTGCCAGCAGACAAGGACAGGGAGCGGTGTATGGCTACACCTTC.

V gene TRBV10-2 combines with J gene TRBJ2-1; TRBD2 matches at 9 bases. Germline lookup yields CDR1 WSHSY and CDR2 SAAADI. With 3 bases clipped from V and 5 bases from J, the junction kept 5 bases outside the gene matches. This CDR3 comprises 15 residues. CDR3 DNA: TGCGCCAGCAGTGAACCAGCGGGAGGCCACAATGAGCAGTTCTTC. Its protein product is CASSEPAGGHNEQFF.

The rearrangement uses TRBV5-6 and TRBJ2-7, with TRBD1 as a possible D gene (6 bases). Germline V gene sequence: CDR1 SGHDT, CDR2 YYEEEE. The CDR3 has 13 residues. V shed 7 bases and J shed 4 bases, with 15 bases lying between them. The CDR3 loop is CASEGDGQYEQYF. As DNA, the CDR3 is TGTGCCAGCGAGGGGGACGGACAATACGAGCAGTACTTC.